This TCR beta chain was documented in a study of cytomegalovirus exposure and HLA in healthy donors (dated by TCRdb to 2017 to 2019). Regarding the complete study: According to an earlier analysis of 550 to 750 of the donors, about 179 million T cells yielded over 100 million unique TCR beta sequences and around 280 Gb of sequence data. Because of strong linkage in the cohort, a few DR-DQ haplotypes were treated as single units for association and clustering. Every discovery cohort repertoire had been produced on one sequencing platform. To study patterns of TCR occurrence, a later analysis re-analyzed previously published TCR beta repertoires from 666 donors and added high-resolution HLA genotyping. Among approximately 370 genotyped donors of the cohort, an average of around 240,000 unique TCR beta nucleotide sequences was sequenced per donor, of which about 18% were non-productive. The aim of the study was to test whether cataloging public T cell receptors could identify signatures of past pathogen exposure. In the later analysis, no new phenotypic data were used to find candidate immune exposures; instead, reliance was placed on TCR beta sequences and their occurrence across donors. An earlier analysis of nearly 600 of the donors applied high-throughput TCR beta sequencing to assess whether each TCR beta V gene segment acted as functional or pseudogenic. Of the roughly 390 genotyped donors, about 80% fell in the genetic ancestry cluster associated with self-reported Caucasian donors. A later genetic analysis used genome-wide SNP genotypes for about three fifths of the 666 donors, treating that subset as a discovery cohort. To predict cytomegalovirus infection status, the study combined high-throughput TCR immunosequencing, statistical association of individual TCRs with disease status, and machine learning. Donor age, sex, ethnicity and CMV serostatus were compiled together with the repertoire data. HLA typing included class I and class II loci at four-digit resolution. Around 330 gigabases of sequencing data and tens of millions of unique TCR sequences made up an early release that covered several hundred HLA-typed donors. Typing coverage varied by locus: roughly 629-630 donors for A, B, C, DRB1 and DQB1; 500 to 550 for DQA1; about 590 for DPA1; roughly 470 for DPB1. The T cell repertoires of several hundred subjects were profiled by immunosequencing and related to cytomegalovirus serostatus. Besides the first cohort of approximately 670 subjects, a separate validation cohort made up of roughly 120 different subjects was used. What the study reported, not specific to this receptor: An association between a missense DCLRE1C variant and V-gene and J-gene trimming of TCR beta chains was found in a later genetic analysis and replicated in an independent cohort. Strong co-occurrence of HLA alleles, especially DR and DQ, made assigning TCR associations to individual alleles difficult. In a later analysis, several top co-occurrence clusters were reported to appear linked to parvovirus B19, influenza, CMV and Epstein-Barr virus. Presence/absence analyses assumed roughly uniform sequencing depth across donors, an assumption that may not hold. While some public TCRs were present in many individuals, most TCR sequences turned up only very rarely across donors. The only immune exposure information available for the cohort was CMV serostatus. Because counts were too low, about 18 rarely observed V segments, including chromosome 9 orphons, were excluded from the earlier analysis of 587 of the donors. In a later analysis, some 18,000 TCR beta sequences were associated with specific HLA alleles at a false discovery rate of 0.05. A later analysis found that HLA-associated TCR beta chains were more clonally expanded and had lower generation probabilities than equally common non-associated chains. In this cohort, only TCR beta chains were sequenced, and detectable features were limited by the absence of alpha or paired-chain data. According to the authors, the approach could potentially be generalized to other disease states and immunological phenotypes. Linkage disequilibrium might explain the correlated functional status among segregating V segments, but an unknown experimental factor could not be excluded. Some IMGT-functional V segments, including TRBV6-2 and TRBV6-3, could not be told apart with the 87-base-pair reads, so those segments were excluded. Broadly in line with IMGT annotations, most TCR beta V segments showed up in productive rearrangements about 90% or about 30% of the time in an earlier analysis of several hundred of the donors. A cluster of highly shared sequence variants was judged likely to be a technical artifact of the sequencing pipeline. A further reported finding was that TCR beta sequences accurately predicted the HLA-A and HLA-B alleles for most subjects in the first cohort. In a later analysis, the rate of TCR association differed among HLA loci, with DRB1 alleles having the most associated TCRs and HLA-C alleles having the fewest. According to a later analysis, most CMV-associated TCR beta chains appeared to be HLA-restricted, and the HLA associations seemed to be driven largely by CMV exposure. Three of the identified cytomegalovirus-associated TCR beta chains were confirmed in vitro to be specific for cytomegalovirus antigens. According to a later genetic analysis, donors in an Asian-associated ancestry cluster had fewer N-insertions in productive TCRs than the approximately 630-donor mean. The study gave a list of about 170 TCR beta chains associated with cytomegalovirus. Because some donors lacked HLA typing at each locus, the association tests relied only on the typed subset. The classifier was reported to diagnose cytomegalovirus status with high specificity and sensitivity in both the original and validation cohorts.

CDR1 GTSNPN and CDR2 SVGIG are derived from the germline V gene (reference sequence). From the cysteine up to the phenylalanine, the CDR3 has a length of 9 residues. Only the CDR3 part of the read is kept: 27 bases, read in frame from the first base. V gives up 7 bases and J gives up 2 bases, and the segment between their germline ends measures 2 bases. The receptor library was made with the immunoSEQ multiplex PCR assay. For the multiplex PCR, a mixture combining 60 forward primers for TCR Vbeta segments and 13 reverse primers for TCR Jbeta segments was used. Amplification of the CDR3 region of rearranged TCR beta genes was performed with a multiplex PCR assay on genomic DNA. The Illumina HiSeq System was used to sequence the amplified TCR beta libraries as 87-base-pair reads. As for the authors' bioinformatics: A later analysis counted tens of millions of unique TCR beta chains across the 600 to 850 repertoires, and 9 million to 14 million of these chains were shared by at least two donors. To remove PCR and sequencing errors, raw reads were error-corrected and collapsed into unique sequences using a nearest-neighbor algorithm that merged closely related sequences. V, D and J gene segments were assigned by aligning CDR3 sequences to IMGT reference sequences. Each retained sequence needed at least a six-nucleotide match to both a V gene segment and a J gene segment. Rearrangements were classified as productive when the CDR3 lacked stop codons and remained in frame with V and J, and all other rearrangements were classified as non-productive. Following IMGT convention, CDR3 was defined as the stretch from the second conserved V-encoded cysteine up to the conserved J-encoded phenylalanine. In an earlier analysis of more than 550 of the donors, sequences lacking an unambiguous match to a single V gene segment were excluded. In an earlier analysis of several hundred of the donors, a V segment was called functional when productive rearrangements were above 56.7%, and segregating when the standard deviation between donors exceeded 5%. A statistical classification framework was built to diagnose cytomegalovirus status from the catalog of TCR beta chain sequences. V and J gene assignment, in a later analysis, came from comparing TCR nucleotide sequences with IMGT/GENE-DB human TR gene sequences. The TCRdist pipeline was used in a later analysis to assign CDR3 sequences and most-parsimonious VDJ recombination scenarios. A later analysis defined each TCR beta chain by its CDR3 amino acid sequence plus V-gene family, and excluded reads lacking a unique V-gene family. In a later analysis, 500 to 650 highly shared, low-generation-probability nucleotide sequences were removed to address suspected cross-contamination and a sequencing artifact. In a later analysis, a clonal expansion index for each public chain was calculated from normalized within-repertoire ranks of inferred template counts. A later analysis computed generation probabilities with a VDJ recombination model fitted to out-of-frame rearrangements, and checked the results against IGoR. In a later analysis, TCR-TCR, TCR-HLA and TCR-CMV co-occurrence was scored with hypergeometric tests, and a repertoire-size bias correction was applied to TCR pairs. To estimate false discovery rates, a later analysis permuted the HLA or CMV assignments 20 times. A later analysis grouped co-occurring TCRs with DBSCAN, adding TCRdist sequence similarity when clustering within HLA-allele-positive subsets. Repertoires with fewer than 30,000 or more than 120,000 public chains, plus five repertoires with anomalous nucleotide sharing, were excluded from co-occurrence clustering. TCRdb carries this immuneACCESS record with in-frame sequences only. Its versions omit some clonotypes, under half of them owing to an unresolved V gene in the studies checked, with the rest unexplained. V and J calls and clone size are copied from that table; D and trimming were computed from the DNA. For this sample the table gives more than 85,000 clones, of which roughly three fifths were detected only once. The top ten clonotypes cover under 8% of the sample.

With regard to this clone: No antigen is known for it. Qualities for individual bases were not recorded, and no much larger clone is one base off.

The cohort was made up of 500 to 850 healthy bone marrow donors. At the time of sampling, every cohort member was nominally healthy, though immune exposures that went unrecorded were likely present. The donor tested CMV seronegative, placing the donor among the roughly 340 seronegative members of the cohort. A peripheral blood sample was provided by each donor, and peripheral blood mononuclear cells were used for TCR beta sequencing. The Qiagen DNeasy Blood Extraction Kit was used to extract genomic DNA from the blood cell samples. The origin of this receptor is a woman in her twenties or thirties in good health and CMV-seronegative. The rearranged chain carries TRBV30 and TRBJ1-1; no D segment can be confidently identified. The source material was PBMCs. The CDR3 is CASNTEAFF. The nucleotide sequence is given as TGTGCCTCAAACACTGAAGCTTTCTTT.